The 32 T cell receptor beta chains below all came from one sample that was sequenced in a study of blood T cell repertoires in COVID-19. Libraries were prepared by immunoSEQ multiplex PCR; TCRdb keeps only in-frame clonotypes and omits some of them. The sample lists around 190,000 clones, 86% occurring once. Material: PBMCs or T cells enriched from blood (not recorded which). These TCRs come from a middle-aged woman in a cohort exposed to, infected with or recovered from COVID-19 (not recorded which).

CDR3 DNA: TGTGCCAGCAGTTTATACCCCCAGGAGCGGGACTCCTACAATGAGCAGTTCTTC. Amino acids: CASSLYPQERDSYNEQFF. The rearrangement uses TRBV27 and TRBJ2-1; 7 bases are a match to TRBD2. Germline-derived CDR1 and CDR2 are MNHEY and SMNVEV (reference sequence). J gave up 0 bases and V 1 base, and 9 bases lay outside the gene matches. CDR3 length equals 18 residues.

The chain carries TRBV2 and TRBJ1-2; D remains unclear. CDR1 and CDR2 from the germline V gene are SNHLY and FYNNEI. V lost 0 bases and J lost 7, with 12 bases in between. CDR3 size: 14 residues. The CDR3 is CASSEARSVGGYTF. CDR3 sequence (DNA): TGTGCCAGCAGTGAAGCGAGGTCTGTCGGTGGCTACACCTTC.

The chain has TRBV6-5 and TRBJ2-1; D not certain. The CDR3 totals 13 residues. Looked up from germline, CDR1 is MNHEY and CDR2 is SVGAGI. Trimming left V 4 bases short and J 0 bases short, with 4 bases between. The CDR3: CASSLSSYNEQFF. CDR3 nucleotides: TGTGCCAGCAGTTTGAGCTCCTACAATGAGCAGTTCTTC.

This clone turned up a few times. The rearrangement joins TRBV4-3 to TRBJ2-3; 9 nucleotides match TRBD2. The CDR3 loop spans 17 amino acids. CDR1 LGHNA and CDR2 YSLEER come from the germline V gene. Unmatched junction bases numbered 6, after V lost 0 bases and J lost 2 bases. CDR3 residues: CASSQDIPSGNTDTQYF. The CDR3 DNA reads TGCGCCAGCAGCCAAGATATTCCTAGCGGGAACACAGATACGCAGTATTTT.

V is TRBV28 and J is TRBJ2-1; tentative D call: TRBD2 (7 bases). V was cut by 3 bases and J by 2 bases, with 11 bases left in between. Looked up from germline, CDR1 is MDHEN and CDR2 is SYDVKM. CDR3 length: 15 amino acids. This CDR3 is CASSLGGPAYNEQFF. The CDR3 nucleotides read TGTGCCAGCAGTTTGGGGGGGCCCGCCTACAATGAGCAGTTCTTC.

The chain carries TRBV9 and TRBJ2-2, with TRBD2 matching over 10 bases. V shed 3 bases and J 8 bases; nucleotides not matched to a gene: 4. The V gene's germline CDR1 is SGDLS and CDR2 YYNGEE. The CDR3 has 14 amino acids. CDR3 protein: CASSALAGVGELFF. The CDR3 nucleotides are TGTGCCAGCAGCGCTCTAGCGGGAGTTGGGGAGCTGTTTTTT.

This clone has only one observation. V usage is TRBV15 and J usage is TRBJ2-3; 8 positions agree with TRBD2. Trimming took 1 base from V and 4 from J; bases not matched to a gene: 7. Germline V CDR1 and CDR2: LNHNV, YYDKDF (reference sequence). The CDR3 loop spans 16 amino acids. The CDR3 coding sequence is TGTGCCACCAGCAGAGGTCCGGGAGGGCCTTCAGATACGCAGTATTTT. It codes for CATSRGPGGPSDTQYF. Full variable domain (missing parts from reference TRBV15 and TRBJ2-3): DAMVIQNPRYQVTQFGKPVTLSCSQTLNHNVMYWYQQKSSQAPKLLFHYYDKDFNNEADTPDNFQSRRPNTSFCFLDIRSPGLGDTAMYLCATSRGPGGPSDTQYFGPGTRLTVL.

The chain is built from TRBV7-9 and TRBJ2-7; 8 bases line up with TRBD1. The CDR3 sequence is 14 residues long. V gave up 5 bases and J gave up 3 bases; unmatched junction bases: 6. Per the germline V gene, CDR1 is SEHNR and CDR2 is FQNEAQ (reference sequence). CDR3 region: CASSRQGQNYEQYF. CDR3 in DNA: TGTGCCAGCAGCCGACAGGGGCAGAACTACGAGCAGTACTTC.

The gene calls are TRBV5-1 and TRBJ2-3; D ambiguous. The CDR3 runs 15 residues. With 5 bases removed from V and 2 bases from J, the gap between germline ends came to 15 bases. Germline CDR1 is SGHRS and CDR2 is YFSETQ. The CDR3 region is CASSYDTADTDTQYF. The CDR3 DNA reads as TGCGCCAGCAGTTATGACACGGCCGACACAGATACGCAGTATTTT.

The chain uses TRBV28 and TRBJ1-2; TRBD1 might be the D (5 bases). The germline V gene has CDR1 MDHEN and CDR2 SYDVKM. V shed 6 bases and J shed 1 base, with 12 bases lying between them. There are 14 residues in the CDR3. The CDR3 here is CASSPNRINYGYTF. Written as DNA, the CDR3 is TGTGCCAGCAGCCCGAACAGGATTAACTATGGCTACACCTTC.

This rearrangement joins TRBV28 to TRBJ2-7, with D perhaps TRBD1 (5 bases). Germline CDR1 and CDR2: MDHEN and SYDVKM. The CDR3 consists of 16 residues. V lost 2 bases, J lost 0 bases, and 14 bases lay in between. In nucleotides, the CDR3 is TGTGCCAGCAGTTTACCCGGACACTCGAGCTCCTACGAGCAGTACTTC. It translates to CASSLPGHSSSYEQYF.

V is TRBV11-2 and J is TRBJ2-1; maybe TRBD2 (6 bases). Germline CDR1 and CDR2: SGHAT and FQNNGV. The V and J ends lost 5 bases and 8 bases respectively, with 22 bases between them. There are 16 residues in the CDR3. CDR3: CASSTRRGIGYDEQFF. In nucleotides, the CDR3 is TGTGCCAGCAGCACGCGCCGCGGGATAGGGTACGATGAGCAGTTCTTC. Full variable domain (missing parts from reference TRBV11-2 and TRBJ2-1): EAGVAQSPRYKIIEKRQSVAFWCNPISGHATLYWYQQILGQGPKLLIQFQNNGVVDDSQLPKDRFSAERLKGVDSTLKIQPAKLEDSAVYLCASSTRRGIGYDEQFFGPGTRLTVL.

J is TRBJ2-7 and V is TRBV5-6; perhaps TRBD1 as D (6 bases). The V and J ends lost 2 bases and 3 bases respectively, with 15 bases between them. Germline-derived CDR1 and CDR2 are SGHDT and YYEEEE. There are 15 residues in the CDR3. In nucleotides, the CDR3 is TGTGCCAGCAGCTTAAACCCGGACAGCCACTACGAGCAGTACTTC. This gives the protein CASSLNPDSHYEQYF.

This clone has just a few counts. The rearrangement uses TRBV2 and TRBJ1-1; TRBD1 might be the D (6 bases). V was clipped by 7 bases and J by 3 bases, with 15 bases between them. Germline loops: CDR1 SNHLY, CDR2 FYNNEI. This CDR3 spans 14 amino acids. In DNA, the CDR3 is TGTGCCAGCACCCAAGGACAGACCTACACTGAAGCTTTCTTT. As protein: CASTQGQTYTEAFF.

The rearrangement joins TRBV5-1 to TRBJ1-1; 9 nucleotides match TRBD1. The CDR3 spans 14 residues. Germline V CDR1 and CDR2: SGHRS, YFSETQ. Germline trimming cut 4 bases from V and 1 base from J; bases unmatched to any gene: 2. The DNA of the CDR3 is TGCGCCAGCAGCCGGGACAGGGCGAACACTGAAGCTTTCTTT. Translation: CASSRDRANTEAFF. Together with reference TRBV5-1 and TRBJ1-1, the CDR3 gives the full variable domain: KAGVTQTPRYLIKTRGQQVTLSCSPISGHRSVSWYQQTPGQGLQFLFEYFSETQRNKGNFPGRFSGRQFSNSRSEMNVSTLELGDSALYLCASSRDRANTEAFFGQGTRLTVV.

V is TRBV11-3 and J is TRBJ2-1; the D gene is possibly TRBD2 (5 bases). The CDR3 totals 15 residues. Germline values: CDR1 SGHNT, CDR2 YENEEA. The V gene lost 5 bases and the J gene lost 11 bases, with 22 bases spanning the gap. The CDR3 nucleotides read TGTGCCAGCAGCCTCGGTCGGCGGGCCCACGGTAAGCAGTTCTTC. Protein sequence: CASSLGRRAHGKQFF.

DNA for the CDR3: TGTGCCAGCAGCGCCCCAGGAGGACGTGATGAAAAACTGTTTTTT. It is translated as CASSAPGGRDEKLFF. V gene TRBV16 combines with J gene TRBJ1-4; D gene ambiguous. This CDR3 spans 15 amino acids. With 5 bases removed from V and 6 bases from J, the gap between germline ends came to 16 bases. Germline values: CDR1 KGHSY, CDR2 FQNENV.

This clone was seen at least ten times. V and J are TRBV4-1 and TRBJ1-6, with 7 bases matching TRBD1. The germline V gene encodes CDR1 MGHRA and CDR2 YSYEKL. The V segment lost 6 bases and the J segment 9 bases; nucleotides outside the gene matches: 8. The CDR3 runs 14 residues. Written as DNA, the CDR3 is TGCGCCAGCAGAACCGGGACAGAAGTTTCACCCCTCCACTTT. Amino acid sequence: CASRTGTEVSPLHF.

This chain links TRBV13 with TRBJ2-2; 12 positions match TRBD1. Germline CDR1 and CDR2: PRHDT and FYEKMQ (reference sequence). The CDR3 is made up of 18 amino acids. With V trimmed by 5 bases and J by 1 base, 8 bases remained unmatched. The CDR3 protein is CASSPRDRGLENTGELFF. The CDR3 coding sequence is TGTGCCAGCAGCCCGAGGGACAGGGGGCTAGAGAACACCGGGGAGCTGTTTTTT.

The chain recombines TRBV13 with TRBJ1-1, with 7 nucleotides matching TRBD1. Looked up from germline, CDR1 is PRHDT and CDR2 is FYEKMQ (reference sequence). Trimming removed 5 bases from V and 6 bases from J; junction bases left unmatched: 6. The CDR3 runs 13 residues. This CDR3 reads CASSLTRGAEAFF. CDR3 coding DNA: TGTGCCAGCAGCCTAACCAGGGGGGCTGAAGCTTTCTTT.

The CDR3 protein is CASSYDRASAFF. Here the CDR3 DNA reads TGTGCCAGCAGTTACGACAGGGCTTCAGCTTTCTTT. The chain joins TRBV6-5 to TRBJ1-1, with TRBD1 matching 7 bases. The CDR3 loop spans 12 amino acids. Germline V CDR1 and CDR2: MNHEY, SVGAGI. V gave up 2 bases and J gave up 10 bases; unmatched junction bases: 4.

A few counts support this clone. The chain recombines TRBV5-1 with TRBJ2-5; possibly TRBD1 for D (6 bases). The CDR3 consists of 16 residues. V was shortened by 4 bases and J by 2 bases, with 18 bases between the two germline ends. The germline V gene encodes CDR1 SGHRS and CDR2 YFSETQ. CDR3 nucleotides: TGCGCCAGCAGCCCCGAGGGGCGCAGGGGACAAGAGACCCAGTACTTC. Translation gives CASSPEGRRGQETQYF.

The chain uses TRBV7-9 and TRBJ2-1; 14 bases align to TRBD2. The CDR3 has 18 amino acids. After removal of 5 bases from V and 6 bases from J, the junction contained 12 bases not matched to a gene. The V gene's germline CDR1 is SEHNR and CDR2 FQNEAQ (reference sequence). The CDR3 nucleotides read TGTGCCAGCAGCCCGACTAGCGGGAGGGCCCAGGTCTCCAATGAGCAGTTCTTC. It codes for CASSPTSGRAQVSNEQFF.

CDR3 protein: CASSLGRDSNQPQHF. The CDR3 bases are TGTGCCAGCAGCTTGGGGCGGGATAGCAATCAGCCCCAGCATTTT. This chain connects TRBV5-8 to TRBJ1-5, with D hard to call. From germline, CDR1 is SGHTS and CDR2 YDEGEE. The CDR3 consists of 15 residues. V was shortened by 0 bases and J by 0 bases, with 7 bases between the two germline ends.

V is TRBV7-2 and J is TRBJ2-1, with a tentative D call TRBD2 (6 bases). Trimming left V 3 bases short and J 2 bases short, with 8 bases between. Germline CDR1 SGHTA, CDR2 FQGNSA. CDR3 length equals 14 residues. The CDR3, as DNA: TGTGCCAGCAGCTTTGCGGGAACCTACAATGAGCAGTTCTTC. Protein product: CASSFAGTYNEQFF. The full variable domain, with the rest looked up from reference TRBV7-2 and TRBJ2-1, is GAGVSQSPSNKVTEKGKDVELRCDPISGHTALYWYRQSLGQGLEFLIYFQGNSAPDKSGLPSDRFSAERTGGSVSTLTIQRTQQEDSAVYLCASSFAGTYNEQFFGPGTRLTVL.

This sequence joins TRBV9 and TRBJ1-3, with D possibly TRBD1 on 5 matching bases. Trimming cost V 4 bases and J 3 bases, with 14 bases left between them. This CDR3 comprises 15 residues. The germline V gene encodes CDR1 SGDLS and CDR2 YYNGEE. CDR3 coding DNA: TGTGCCAGCAGCCCTTCCCCCGGGGGTGGAAACACCATATATTTT. Amino acids: CASSPSPGGGNTIYF. The whole variable domain, remainder taken from reference TRBV9 and TRBJ1-3, is DSGVTQTPKHLITATGQRVTLRCSPRSGDLSVYWYQQSLDQGLQFLIQYYNGEERAKGNILERFSAQQFPDLHSELNLSSLELGDSALYFCASSPSPGGGNTIYFGEGSWLTVV.

This clone appeared a single time. The chain combines TRBV10-3 with TRBJ1-2; D gene ambiguous. The CDR3 is 13 residues long. Germline-derived CDR1 and CDR2 are ENHRY and SYGVKD. V lost 0 bases, J lost 3 bases, and 5 bases lay in between. DNA for the CDR3: TGTGCCATCAGTGAGTCTTCCTACTATGGCTACACCTTC. This translates into CAISESSYYGYTF.

This chain joins TRBV7-2 and TRBJ2-3; D is uncertain. CDR3 length: 15 amino acids. V lost 1 base, J lost 0 bases, and 8 bases lay in between. In germline, CDR1 is SGHTA, CDR2 FQGNSA. CDR3 protein: CASSLGDVSTDTQYF. The DNA for the CDR3 is TGTGCCAGCAGCTTAGGAGATGTGAGCACAGATACGCAGTATTTT.

The rearrangement uses TRBV5-5 and TRBJ2-2, with D maybe TRBD1 (5 bases). The CDR3 has 17 residues. From germline, CDR1 is SGHKS and CDR2 YYEKEE (reference sequence). V lost 1 base to trimming and J lost 6 bases, with 19 bases between them. For the CDR3, the DNA is TGTGCCAGCAGCTTGAGCTGGGGCAGGGCTGGGTCCGGGGAGCTGTTTTTT. Translating gives CASSLSWGRAGSGELFF.

J is TRBJ1-2 and V is TRBV19; possible D gene TRBD1, 5 bases. V was shortened by 1 base and J by 2 bases, with 14 bases between the two germline ends. The CDR3 covers 16 residues. The germline CDR1 and CDR2 sequences are LNHDA and SQIVND (reference sequence). The CDR3 coding sequence is TGTGCCAGTAGTATAGGTAGGACACAAGGAAACTATGGCTACACCTTC. Translating gives CASSIGRTQGNYGYTF.

The gene calls are TRBV6-1 and TRBJ2-3; D gene ambiguous. CDR3 length: 15 amino acids. Trimming took 3 bases from V and 6 from J, leaving 16 bases between them. Per the germline V gene, CDR1 is MNHNS and CDR2 is SASEGT. The CDR3 nucleotides are TGTGCCAGCAGTGACACCCCAGACAACATTGATACGCAGTATTTT. It translates to CASSDTPDNIDTQYF.

This chain connects TRBV5-4 to TRBJ2-1; 12 bases fit TRBD2. Trimming at V came to 4 bases and at J to 7 bases, leaving 9 bases not matched to a gene. This CDR3 contains 16 residues. Germline CDR1 is SGHNT and CDR2 is YYREEE (reference sequence). CDR3 nucleotide sequence: TGTGCCAGCAGCCCCTCTAGCGGGGGGGCCACAAATGAGCAGTTCTTC. This gives the protein CASSPSSGGATNEQFF.